A selection of T cell receptor beta chains follows, all from one sample in a study of T cell responses to AZD1222 COVID-19 vaccine. Using immunoSEQ multiplex PCR, the repertoire was profiled, and TCRdb retains in-frame clones only, with some absent. Of about 31,000 clones in the sample, approximately 90% are singletons; the top ten hold approximately 15%. The sample consisted of peripheral blood, taken 28 days after the second AZD1222 dose. These receptors originate from an adult who received the AZD1222 COVID-19 vaccine. Both conserved end residues are part of each CDR3. The order of the fields is CDR3 protein, CDR3 DNA, V gene, clone size, D gene, J gene. The D gene is left open where the match is weak. Not every row has a clone size; where given, it reads once, few, many or a size class.

CDR3 protein: CASSQRLAGATDTQYF
CDR3 DNA: TGTGCCAGCAGCCAGAGACTAGCGGGGGCCACAGATACGCAGTATTTT
V gene: TRBV3-1/TRBV3-2
clone size: -
D gene: TRBD2
J gene: TRBJ2-3

CDR3 protein: CASSSGNGYTF
CDR3 DNA: TGTGCCAGCAGTTCGGGGAATGGCTACACCTTC
V gene: TRBV12-3/TRBV12-4
clone size: -
D gene: -
J gene: TRBJ1-2

CDR3 protein: CASSFGVHGTQYF
CDR3 DNA: TGTGCCAGCAGTTTCGGAGTTCATGGGACCCAGTACTTC
V gene: TRBV27
clone size: -
D gene: -
J gene: TRBJ2-5

CDR3 protein: CASSYSWLAENTGELFF
CDR3 DNA: TGTGCCAGCAGTTACTCTTGGCTAGCGGAAAACACCGGGGAGCTGTTTTTT
V gene: TRBV6-2/TRBV6-3
clone size: -
D gene: TRBD2
J gene: TRBJ2-2

CDR3 protein: CASSEAPNPGQGKQYF
CDR3 DNA: TGTGCCAGCAGTGAAGCGCCCAATCCGGGACAGGGTAAGCAGTACTTC
V gene: TRBV2
clone size: -
D gene: TRBD1
J gene: TRBJ2-7

CDR3 protein: CASNPPTGYYEQYF
CDR3 DNA: TGTGCCAGCAACCCTCCGACAGGATACTACGAGCAGTACTTC
V gene: TRBV7-9
clone size: -
D gene: -
J gene: TRBJ2-7

CDR3 protein: CASSQDTGAGEQFF
CDR3 DNA: TGCGCCAGCAGCCAAGATACAGGGGCGGGTGAGCAGTTCTTC
V gene: TRBV4-3
clone size: -
D gene: TRBD1
J gene: TRBJ2-1

CDR3 protein: CASSFAVSSYEQYF
CDR3 DNA: TGCGCCAGCAGCTTCGCGGTAAGCTCCTACGAGCAGTACTTC
V gene: TRBV5-1
clone size: -
D gene: -
J gene: TRBJ2-7

CDR3 protein: CASSLVGVYGYTF
CDR3 DNA: TGTGCCAGCAGCTTGGTAGGGGTCTATGGCTACACCTTC
V gene: TRBV5-4
clone size: -
D gene: -
J gene: TRBJ1-2

CDR3 protein: CASSSVMNTEAFF
CDR3 DNA: TGTGCCAGCAGCTCGGTTATGAACACTGAAGCTTTCTTT
V gene: TRBV5-6
clone size: -
D gene: -
J gene: TRBJ1-1

CDR3 protein: CASSQEGGLPIYF
CDR3 DNA: TGCGCCAGCAGCCAAGAAGGGGGTCTACCCATATATTTT
V gene: TRBV4-3
clone size: once
D gene: -
J gene: TRBJ1-3

CDR3 protein: CASSPPGRASYGYTF
CDR3 DNA: TGTGCCAGCAGCCCCCCGGGCCGCGCCTCCTATGGCTACACCTTC
V gene: TRBV7-8
clone size: -
D gene: -
J gene: TRBJ1-2

CDR3 protein: CASSYSGDSYGYTF
CDR3 DNA: TGTGCCAGCAGTTACTCAGGGGATAGCTATGGCTACACCTTC
V gene: TRBV6-5
clone size: -
D gene: -
J gene: TRBJ1-2

CDR3 protein: CASSSRQGTTYEQYF
CDR3 DNA: TGCGCCAGCAGCTCCCGACAGGGGACTACCTACGAGCAGTACTTC
V gene: TRBV5-1
clone size: -
D gene: -
J gene: TRBJ2-7

CDR3 protein: CASSFSGSYEQYF
CDR3 DNA: TGTGCCAGCAGCTTTTCCGGCTCCTACGAGCAGTACTTC
V gene: TRBV5-4
clone size: -
D gene: -
J gene: TRBJ2-7

CDR3 protein: CASSLSEVSPLHF
CDR3 DNA: TGTGCCAGCAGCTTATCCGAGGTCTCACCCCTCCACTTT
V gene: TRBV7-9
clone size: -
D gene: -
J gene: TRBJ1-6

CDR3 protein: CASSQEARGRGEQYF
CDR3 DNA: TGTGCCAGCAGCCAAGAGGCCAGGGGGCGAGGCGAGCAGTACTTC
V gene: TRBV4-2
clone size: once
D gene: TRBD1
J gene: TRBJ2-7

CDR3 protein: CASSYTGGVWSEAFF
CDR3 DNA: TGTGCCAGCAGCTACACAGGGGGAGTATGGTCTGAAGCTTTCTTT
V gene: TRBV11-2
clone size: -
D gene: TRBD1
J gene: TRBJ1-1

CDR3 protein: CASSPPGGANYGYTF
CDR3 DNA: TGTGCCAGCAGCCCCCCGGGGGGGGCTAACTATGGCTACACCTTC
V gene: TRBV11-2
clone size: -
D gene: -
J gene: TRBJ1-2

CDR3 protein: CATLTPTGGLETQYF
CDR3 DNA: TGTGCCACCCTAACTCCGACAGGGGGGCTTGAGACCCAGTACTTC
V gene: TRBV10-3
clone size: -
D gene: TRBD1
J gene: TRBJ2-5

CDR3 protein: CASRETGSSGNTIYF
CDR3 DNA: TGTGCCAGCCGAGAAACCGGGAGCTCTGGAAACACCATATATTTT
V gene: TRBV6-5
clone size: -
D gene: -
J gene: TRBJ1-3

CDR3 protein: CASSQDHQRMAKNIQYF
CDR3 DNA: TGCGCCAGCAGCCAAGATCACCAGAGGATGGCCAAAAACATTCAGTACTTC
V gene: TRBV4-1
clone size: -
D gene: -
J gene: TRBJ2-4

CDR3 protein: CASSLVEGNQPQHF
CDR3 DNA: TGTGCCAGCAGCTTAGTGGAGGGGAATCAGCCCCAGCATTTT
V gene: TRBV7-2
clone size: -
D gene: -
J gene: TRBJ1-5

CDR3 protein: CASLIAAETQYF
CDR3 DNA: TGTGCCAGCCTTATAGCCGCCGAGACCCAGTACTTC
V gene: TRBV2
clone size: -
D gene: -
J gene: TRBJ2-5

CDR3 protein: CASSTQPGTSNSPLHF
CDR3 DNA: TGTGCCAGTAGTACGCAACCCGGGACATCTAATTCACCCCTCCACTTT
V gene: TRBV19
clone size: -
D gene: -
J gene: TRBJ1-6

CDR3 protein: CASSYSSPSYEQYF
CDR3 DNA: TGTGCCAGCAGTTACTCGTCACCCAGTTACGAGCAGTACTTC
V gene: TRBV6-5
clone size: -
D gene: -
J gene: TRBJ2-7

CDR3 protein: CASTLHAGTEAFF
CDR3 DNA: TGTGCCAGCACCTTACATGCGGGCACTGAAGCTTTCTTT
V gene: TRBV25-1
clone size: -
D gene: -
J gene: TRBJ1-1

CDR3 protein: CASSANRVEAGNTIYF
CDR3 DNA: TGTGCCAGCAGTGCCAACAGGGTGGAGGCTGGAAACACCATATATTTT
V gene: TRBV25-1
clone size: -
D gene: -
J gene: TRBJ1-3

CDR3 protein: CASSSAGRGLPYEQYF
CDR3 DNA: TGTGCCAGCAGTTCTGCGGGCAGGGGGCTTCCCTACGAGCAGTACTTC
V gene: TRBV28
clone size: -
D gene: TRBD1
J gene: TRBJ2-7

CDR3 protein: CASSGVGLYEQYF
CDR3 DNA: TGTGCCAGCAGTGGGGTAGGGCTTTACGAGCAGTACTTC
V gene: TRBV2
clone size: -
D gene: -
J gene: TRBJ2-7

CDR3 protein: CASSLVTGPYEQYF
CDR3 DNA: TGCGCCAGCAGCTTGGTGACAGGTCCCTACGAGCAGTACTTC
V gene: TRBV5-1
clone size: -
D gene: -
J gene: TRBJ2-7

CDR3 protein: CASGLGGARVYF
CDR3 DNA: TGTGCCAGCGGCCTTGGGGGAGCCCGGGTGTACTTC
V gene: TRBV6-5
clone size: -
D gene: -
J gene: TRBJ2-7

CDR3 protein: CASGMLVDTEAFF
CDR3 DNA: TGTGCCAGCGGGATGCTTGTGGACACTGAAGCTTTCTTT
V gene: TRBV12-3/TRBV12-4
clone size: once
D gene: -
J gene: TRBJ1-1

CDR3 protein: CASSADYRNYGYTF
CDR3 DNA: TGTGCCAGCAGCGCGGACTACAGGAACTATGGCTACACCTTC
V gene: TRBV9
clone size: -
D gene: -
J gene: TRBJ1-2

CDR3 protein: CAISESGGRSVQETQYF
CDR3 DNA: TGTGCCATCAGTGAGTCGGGCGGAAGGAGCGTCCAAGAGACCCAGTACTTC
V gene: TRBV10-3
clone size: -
D gene: -
J gene: TRBJ2-5

CDR3 protein: CASSPPGGLGNQPQHF
CDR3 DNA: TGTGCCAGCTCACCACCGGGGGGGCTGGGCAATCAGCCCCAGCATTTT
V gene: TRBV18
clone size: few
D gene: -
J gene: TRBJ1-5

CDR3 protein: CASSQEFHYRGNEQFF
CDR3 DNA: TGCGCCAGCAGCCAAGAGTTCCATTACAGGGGTAATGAGCAGTTCTTC
V gene: TRBV4-3
clone size: -
D gene: TRBD1
J gene: TRBJ2-1

CDR3 protein: CATSRETGELFF
CDR3 DNA: TGTGCCACCAGCAGGGAAACCGGGGAGCTGTTTTTT
V gene: TRBV15
clone size: -
D gene: -
J gene: TRBJ2-2

CDR3 protein: CAIARGNGDTDTQYF
CDR3 DNA: TGTGCCATCGCCCGTGGGAACGGGGACACAGATACGCAGTATTTT
V gene: TRBV10-3
clone size: -
D gene: -
J gene: TRBJ2-3

CDR3 protein: CASSLTGTGVEQYF
CDR3 DNA: TGCGCCAGCAGCCTAACCGGGACAGGGGTCGAGCAGTACTTC
V gene: TRBV4-1
clone size: -
D gene: TRBD1
J gene: TRBJ2-7

CDR3 protein: CASSQAPTANSGNTIYF
CDR3 DNA: TGTGCCAGCAGCCAAGCTCCCACAGCGAACTCTGGAAACACCATATATTTT
V gene: TRBV3-1/TRBV3-2
clone size: -
D gene: -
J gene: TRBJ1-3

CDR3 protein: CASSSDRTNEKLFF
CDR3 DNA: TGCGCCAGCAGCTCGGACAGGACTAATGAAAAACTGTTTTTT
V gene: TRBV5-1
clone size: -
D gene: TRBD1
J gene: TRBJ1-4

CDR3 protein: CASSYMGYTF
CDR3 DNA: TGTGCCAGCAGCTACATGGGCTACACCTTC
V gene: TRBV28
clone size: -
D gene: -
J gene: TRBJ1-2

CDR3 protein: CASSQGAWEMDNSNQPQHF
CDR3 DNA: TGCGCCAGCAGCCAAGGAGCGTGGGAGATGGACAATAGCAATCAGCCCCAGCATTTT
V gene: TRBV4-1
clone size: few
D gene: -
J gene: TRBJ1-5

CDR3 protein: CASSHRAGDTEAFF
CDR3 DNA: TGTGCCAGCAGCCACAGGGCAGGGGACACTGAAGCTTTCTTT
V gene: TRBV11-2
clone size: -
D gene: -
J gene: TRBJ1-1

CDR3 protein: CASREIVLSEQYF
CDR3 DNA: TGTGCCAGCAGAGAGATCGTTCTTTCGGAGCAGTACTTC
V gene: TRBV6-5
clone size: -
D gene: -
J gene: TRBJ2-7